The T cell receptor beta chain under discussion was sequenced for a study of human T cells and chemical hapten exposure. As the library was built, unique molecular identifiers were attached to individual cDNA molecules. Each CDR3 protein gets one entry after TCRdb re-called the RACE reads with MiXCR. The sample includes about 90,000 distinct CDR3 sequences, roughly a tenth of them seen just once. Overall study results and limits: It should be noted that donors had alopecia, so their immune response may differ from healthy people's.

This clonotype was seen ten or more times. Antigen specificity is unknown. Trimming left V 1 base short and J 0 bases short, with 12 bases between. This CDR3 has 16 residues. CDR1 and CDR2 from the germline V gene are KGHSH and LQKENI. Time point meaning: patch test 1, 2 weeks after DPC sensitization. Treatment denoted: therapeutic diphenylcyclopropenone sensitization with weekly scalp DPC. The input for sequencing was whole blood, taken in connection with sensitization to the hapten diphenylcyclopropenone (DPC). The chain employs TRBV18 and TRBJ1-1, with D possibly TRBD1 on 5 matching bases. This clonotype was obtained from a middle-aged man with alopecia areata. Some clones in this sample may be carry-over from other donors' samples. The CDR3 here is CASSPRAGHMNTEAFF. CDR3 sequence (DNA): TGTGCCAGCTCACCACGGGCAGGACACATGAACACTGAAGCTTTCTTT.